This TCR beta chain was recorded in a study of blood T cell repertoires in COVID-19 (dated by TCRdb to the early 2020s). About the investigation overall: Samples from collaborators originated in the United States, Italy and Spain and spanned both the acute and convalescent phases of COVID-19. The prospective study material was composed of cDNA or gDNA derived from T cells, B-cell-depleted T cells, or PBMCs. The dataset comprised deeply sampled blood TCRbeta repertoires from subjects exposed to, actively infected with, or recovered from COVID-19. The repertoires were released in a freely available public database intended as a resource for research on the immune response to SARS-CoV-2. Samples came from the ongoing ImmuneRACE study (first 160 participants) plus 1,254 subjects from 6 global collaborators. A de-identified subject ID, COVID-19 status, age in years and sex were almost always included in the sample metadata. Where available, HLA class I and class II types were obtained from metadata supplied by the sample provider rather than from assay-based typing. Study-level results and caveats: The quantity of clinical and demographic metadata differed by source and by participant and was supplied without curation.

TCRbeta CDR3 regions were amplified from genomic DNA by means of the immunoSEQ Assay, a bias-controlled multiplex PCR. The authors processed their data as follows. Within the assay, amplification of reference gene primers was used to estimate how many nucleated cells each sample contained. To quantify the absolute abundance of each unique TCRbeta CDR3 rearrangement, sequence reads were collapsed and filtered. For each sample, productive Simpson clonality was calculated as the square root of Simpson's diversity index over productive rearrangements. TCRdb took this table from immuneACCESS and kept in-frame rearrangements with V and J called. Such tables lack part of the clones; where checked against another copy, unresolved V genes explain under half of the gap, and the rest is unexplained. That table supplies the V and J calls and clone size; D and trimming were determined from the DNA. Recorded for this sample are about 200,000 clones; around 88% of them occurred a single time. The ten top clones hold approximately 4% of the sample.

The germline V end is reduced by 6 bases and the J end by 4 bases; junction bases left unmatched: 19. The germline V gene supplies CDR1 SGDLS and CDR2 YYNGEE. Reading from cysteine to phenylalanine, the CDR3 counts 18 amino acids. Just CDR3 DNA is preserved here, 54 bases in frame from base 1. Participants in the prospective study were aged roughly 18 to 89 years, lived in 20 to 25 United States geographic areas, and enrolled through a virtual design. In the prospective study, participants were assigned to cohorts based on the clinical history participants reported in a screening survey and a study questionnaire. Exposed participants had been in contact with someone with a PCR-confirmed or clinician-diagnosed COVID-19 case within 2 weeks of study entry. Each participant in the prospective study had whole blood, serum and a nasopharyngeal or oropharyngeal swab collected by mobile phlebotomists. Participants in the prospective study had the option to provide additional blood draws and questionnaires over a roughly 2-month period. Before DNA extraction, blood samples from the prospective study were shipped at room temperature or frozen.

With respect to this clone: Its antigen is not yet known. Nothing much larger sits one base from this clone, and base qualities are not available.

The sequence is built from TRBV9 and TRBJ1-2; 9 of the junction bases match TRBD1. What was sequenced was PBMCs or T cells enriched from blood (not recorded which). This clonotype was obtained from a woman in her 30s who had been exposed to COVID-19. CDR3 loop: CASISGWDRVTWGYGYTF. The sequenced DNA is TGTGCCAGCATCTCCGGGTGGGACAGGGTAACTTGGGGCTATGGCTACACCTTC.